This TCR beta chain is drawn from a study of cytomegalovirus exposure and HLA in healthy donors. On the study more broadly: Out of 350 to 400 genotyped donors, approximately 84% belonged to the Caucasian-associated ancestry cluster.

Germline V gives CDR1 SEHNR, CDR2 FQNEAQ (reference sequence). The CDR3 covers 13 residues. Trimming removed 8 bases at V and 6 bases at J, with 13 bases between. Overall study results and limits: Productive status was seen about 90% or about 30% of the time for most TCR beta V segments in an earlier analysis. For most subjects, TCR beta sequences were reported to predict HLA-A and HLA-B alleles with accuracy.

The study ran its PCR with 60 Vbeta and 13 Jbeta primers. Profiled with immunoSEQ multiplex PCR; TCRdb holds only in-frame clones, not every one. The data show 220,000 or so clones, 80% to 85% seen once. Regarding this clone: What it binds is not known.

V and J are TRBV7-9 and TRBJ2-2; D is unclear. This receptor was obtained from a woman in her thirties or forties in good health and CMV-seronegative. What was sequenced was PBMCs. CDR3 amino acids: CASPPPVSGELFF. The CDR3 DNA reads as TGTGCCAGCCCCCCCCCAGTATCCGGGGAGCTGTTTTTT. Complete variable domain (other parts from reference TRBV7-9 and TRBJ2-2): DTGVSQNPRHKITKRGQNVTFRCDPISEHNRLYWYRQTLGQGPEFLTYFQNEAQLEKSRLLSDRFSAERPKGSFSTLEIQRTEQGDSAMYLCASPPPVSGELFFGEGSRLTVL.